Below, 13 T cell receptor beta chains from the same sample are listed, as sequenced in a study of T cell changes during pregnancy in multiple sclerosis. TCRdb keeps only in-frame clones here, not all; method: immunoSEQ multiplex PCR. Of 25,000 to 35,000 clones in the sample, under 95% are singletons; the top ten hold about 0.45%. The starting material was CD4+ T cells from peripheral blood mononuclear cells, obtained in the second trimester of pregnancy. The receptors derive from a female donor in good health, enrolled as a control in a pregnancy study.

This chain connects TRBV6-5 to TRBJ2-7, with 7 bases fitting TRBD1. CDR3 length: 12 residues. Germline CDR1 reads MNHEY; CDR2 reads SVGAGI. With V trimmed by 6 bases and J by 5 bases, 4 bases remained unmatched. The CDR3 reads CASRDRRNEQYF. The CDR3 DNA sequence: TGTGCCAGCAGGGACAGGAGGAACGAGCAGTACTTC.

V gene TRBV29-1 combines with J gene TRBJ2-7; D is possibly TRBD2 (6 bases). Germline values: CDR1 SQVTM, CDR2 ANQGSEA. V lost 6 bases, J lost 0 bases, and 12 bases lay in between. The CDR3 length is 13 residues. CDR3: CSVIAASSYEQYF. Here the CDR3 DNA reads TGCAGCGTCATAGCGGCTAGCTCCTACGAGCAGTACTTC.

This rearrangement joins TRBV4-1 to TRBJ2-1; 7 bases fit TRBD1. The junction had 5 bases not matched to a gene; V was cut back by 0 bases and J by 3 bases. There are 16 residues in the CDR3. In germline, CDR1 is MGHRA, CDR2 YSYEKL. CDR3 sequence: CASSQDRAGGYNEQFF. The CDR3 DNA reads TGCGCCAGCAGCCAAGATAGGGCAGGGGGCTACAATGAGCAGTTCTTC.

The gene calls are TRBV30 and TRBJ1-2, with TRBD1 matching 11 bases. Germline V gene sequence: CDR1 GTSNPN, CDR2 SVGIG (reference sequence). The junction had 8 bases not matched to a gene; V was cut back by 7 bases and J by 1 base. The CDR3 contains 15 residues. Here the CDR3 DNA reads TGTGCCTCGACGGACAGGGGGCGATTTAACTATGGCTACACCTTC. Encoded protein: CASTDRGRFNYGYTF.

The chain joins TRBV6-5 to TRBJ1-1; D uncertain. CDR1 and CDR2 from the germline V gene are MNHEY and SVGAGI. Trimming took off 0 bases at V and 0 bases at J, with 11 bases between the two ends. This CDR3 has 16 residues. The CDR3 spells CASSYSGARVNTEAFF. CDR3 nucleotides: TGTGCCAGCAGTTACTCAGGCGCCCGGGTGAACACTGAAGCTTTCTTT.

V and J are TRBV15 and TRBJ2-5; TRBD2 matches 11 bases. After removal of 0 bases from V and 5 bases from J, the junction contained 5 bases not matched to a gene. The CDR3 extends over 16 amino acids. Germline CDR1 reads LNHNV; CDR2 reads YYDKDF (reference sequence). This CDR3 reads CATSREYSGGAETQYF. The CDR3 region has the DNA TGTGCCACCAGCAGAGAATATAGCGGGGGGGCTGAGACCCAGTACTTC.

The chain uses TRBV5-4 and TRBJ2-1; D possibly corresponds to TRBD2 (7 bases). The CDR3 is 14 amino acids. V was shortened by 2 bases and J by 6 bases, with 12 bases between the two germline ends. The germline V gene encodes CDR1 SGHNT and CDR2 YYREEE (reference sequence). The CDR3 sequence: CASSLGGERNEQFF. The CDR3 DNA reads TGTGCCAGCAGCTTAGGGGGGGAGCGCAATGAGCAGTTCTTC.

The chain employs TRBV5-5 and TRBJ2-3; 11 nucleotides line up with TRBD2. Germline CDR1 and CDR2: SGHKS and YYEKEE (reference sequence). The ends lost 1 base at V and 1 base at J; junction bases unmatched: 2. The CDR3 totals 16 residues. CDR3 nucleotide sequence: TGTGCCAGCAGCTTGCGACTAGCGGGACGCACAGATACGCAGTATTTT. Its translation: CASSLRLAGRTDTQYF.

The CDR3 spells CASQTTGTRQETQYF. CDR3 DNA: TGTGCCAGCCAGACCACCGGGACTCGACAAGAGACCCAGTACTTC. This rearrangement joins TRBV19 to TRBJ2-5, with TRBD2 as a possible D gene (6 bases). Between the trimmed V and J ends, which lost 9 bases and 2 bases, there was a span of 19 bases. This CDR3 is built from 15 residues. Germline CDR1 is LNHDA and CDR2 is SQIVND (reference sequence).

This rearrangement joins TRBV11-2 to TRBJ2-7, with a possible D match to TRBD2 (5 bases). Germline loops: CDR1 SGHAT, CDR2 FQNNGV. V lost 7 bases and J lost 3, with 16 bases in between. This CDR3 has 14 amino acids. DNA of the CDR3: TGTGCCAGCAACCTAAGGGCTAGCAGCTACGAGCAGTACTTC. Translation: CASNLRASSYEQYF. The complete variable domain, with remaining parts taken from reference TRBV11-2 and TRBJ2-7, reads EAGVAQSPRYKIIEKRQSVAFWCNPISGHATLYWYQQILGQGPKLLIQFQNNGVVDDSQLPKDRFSAERLKGVDSTLKIQPAKLEDSAVYLCASNLRASSYEQYFGPGTRLTVT.

With respect to this clone: This sample includes further DNA sequences coding for the same CDR3. This rearrangement joins TRBV5-1 to TRBJ2-1; D is perhaps TRBD2 (6 bases). The V and J ends lost 2 bases and 6 bases respectively, with 6 bases between them. Germline loops: CDR1 SGHRS, CDR2 YFSETQ. The CDR3 is 12 residues long. The CDR3 reads CASSFSGNEQFF. The CDR3 region has the DNA TGCGCCAGCAGCTTTAGCGGCAATGAGCAGTTCTTC.

This sequence joins TRBV30 and TRBJ2-5, with 7 bases matching TRBD2. CDR3 length: 15 residues. V was clipped by 0 bases and J by 5 bases; unmatched bases: 9. The germline CDR1 and CDR2 sequences are GTSNPN and SVGIG (reference sequence). CDR3 in amino acids: CAWSVLAGVIETQYF. In DNA form, the CDR3 reads TGTGCCTGGAGTGTACTGGCGGGAGTAATTGAGACCCAGTACTTC.

The chain recombines TRBV14 with TRBJ1-4; D call uncertain. CDR3 length: 16 amino acids. Trimming cost V 4 bases and J 0 bases, with 12 bases left between them. Germline values: CDR1 SGHDN, CDR2 FVKESK. This CDR3 is CASSRSGGSTNEKLFF. The CDR3 DNA is TGTGCCAGCAGCCGGAGTGGAGGATCAACTAATGAAAAACTGTTTTTT.